This entry lists 8 T cell receptor beta chains sequenced from one sample in a study of early T cells in non-severe SARS-CoV-2 infection. TCRdb reanalysed the 5' RACE reads using MiXCR and keeps one entry per CDR3 protein. The sample consists of 50,000 to 60,000 distinct CDR3 sequences, 5% to 7.5% of them appearing once. The material was whole blood, obtained at baseline. These receptors all stem from an adult who was a healthcare worker with PCR-confirmed SARS-CoV-2 infection or an uninfected control (not recorded which).

The CDR3 loop is CSATVTGKGEQYF. The CDR3, as DNA: TGCAGTGCTACGGTCACTGGCAAGGGGGAGCAGTACTTC. The V call is TRBV20-1, the J call TRBJ2-7; possibly TRBD1 for D (5 bases). The V and J ends lost 4 bases and 7 bases respectively, with 17 bases between them. The germline CDR1 and CDR2 sequences are DFQATT and SNEGSKA (reference sequence). The CDR3 covers 13 residues.

This clonotype has a count of ten or more. The chain carries TRBV5-6 and TRBJ1-5; 7 bases fit TRBD1. The CDR3 totals 14 residues. V dropped 2 bases and J dropped 6; count of bases not matched to a gene: 5. Germline loops: CDR1 SGHDT, CDR2 YYEEEE. CDR3 nucleotides: TGTGCCAGCAGCTTAGGGGGCGGCGGTCAGCCCCAGCATTTT. Translation gives CASSLGGGGQPQHF.

CDR3 sequence: CASGLLPEIYGYTF. The CDR3, as DNA: TGTGCCAGCGGACTACTCCCCGAGATCTATGGCTACACCTTC. The J gene is TRBJ1-2, the V gene TRBV28; D gene unclear. The CDR3 sequence is 14 residues long. Deletions cut 8 bases from V and 4 bases from J, with 17 bases between. Per the germline V gene, CDR1 is MDHEN and CDR2 is SYDVKM.

The table lists this clonotype with many counts. The chain employs TRBV7-2 and TRBJ2-3, with 8 bases identical to TRBD1. The V gene end was trimmed by 6 bases and the J gene end by 2 bases; junction bases not matched to a gene: 1. CDR1 SGHTA and CDR2 FQGNSA come from the germline V gene. The CDR3 runs 13 residues. DNA for the CDR3: TGTGCCAGCAGTCAGGGGGCCACAGATACGCAGTATTTT. It translates to CASSQGATDTQYF.

Many counts were recorded for this clonotype. The rearrangement links TRBV6-5 to TRBJ2-7; 9 positions agree with TRBD1. Germline values: CDR1 MNHEY, CDR2 SVGAGI. There are 15 residues in the CDR3. Trimming took 6 bases from V and 2 from J; bases not matched to a gene: 8. CDR3 region: CASRSPGQGTYEQYF. DNA of the CDR3: TGTGCCAGCAGATCTCCGGGACAGGGCACCTACGAGCAGTACTTC.

This clonotype was detected ten times or more. The genes are TRBV6-2 or TRBV6-3 and TRBJ2-2; possibly TRBD2 for D (5 bases). Germline V lookup: CDR1 MNHEY, CDR2 SVGEGT. This CDR3 contains 15 residues. Between the trimmed V and J ends, which lost 4 bases and 5 bases, there was a span of 14 bases. The CDR3 DNA is TGTGCCAGCAGTTCCGCCACTAGTAGGACCGGGGAGCTGTTTTTT. It yields the protein CASSSATSRTGELFF.

The chain carries TRBV7-9 and TRBJ1-2, with 10 bases lining up with TRBD1. V dropped 4 bases and J dropped 2; count of bases not matched to a gene: 4. This CDR3 contains 15 residues. The germline gives CDR1 SEHNR, CDR2 FQNEAQ (reference sequence). CDR3 residues: CASSSTGGLNYGYTF. CDR3 sequence (DNA): TGTGCCAGCAGCTCGACAGGGGGCTTGAACTATGGCTACACCTTC.

At least ten counts were recorded for this clonotype. The chain combines TRBV7-2 with TRBJ2-5; TRBD2 is a possible D gene (5 bases). CDR3 length: 14 residues. Between the trimmed V and J ends, which lost 7 bases and 4 bases, there was a span of 16 bases. The V gene's germline CDR1 is SGHTA and CDR2 FQGNSA. The CDR3 DNA reads as TGTGCCAGCATGTTCCGGGAAAGAGGAGAGACCCAGTACTTC. Translating it yields CASMFRERGETQYF.